The rows below give T cell receptor beta chains drawn from one sample of a study of cytomegalovirus exposure and HLA in healthy donors. The assay was immunoSEQ multiplex PCR, and TCRdb's table has in-frame clones only and misses some. Among about 150,000 clones, about 64% were seen once, and the ten largest hold around 4.2%. The sample comprised PBMCs. All receptors come from a man aged 55-75 years in good health and CMV-seronegative. Both conserved end residues are part of each CDR3. A D gene is named only where the DNA matches it firmly. Only part of the rows carry a size: once, few, many, or a class if the clone is expanded.

CDR3: CASSELRTDSPQYF
DNA: TGTGCCAGTAGCGAACTACGAACCGACTCGCCGCAGTACTTC
D: -
J: TRBJ2-7
length: 14
size: -
V: TRBV19

CDR3: CASSSWTSYYEQYF
DNA: TGTGCCAGCAGCTCTTGGACTAGCTACTACGAGCAGTACTTC
D: TRBD2
J: TRBJ2-7
length: 14
size: -
V: TRBV5-4

CDR3: CATSRDSAGGGTQYF
DNA: TGTGCCACCAGCAGAGATAGCGCGGGAGGGGGGACCCAGTACTTC
D: TRBD2
J: TRBJ2-5
length: 15
size: once
V: TRBV15

CDR3: CASSFGREPPPREQYF
DNA: TGTGCCAGTAGTTTCGGGCGGGAGCCCCCTCCGAGGGAGCAGTACTTC
D: TRBD2
J: TRBJ2-7
length: 16
size: -
V: TRBV19

CDR3: CASSLRGEDYGYTF
DNA: TGTGCCAGCAGTTTACGGGGGGAGGACTATGGCTACACCTTC
D: -
J: TRBJ1-2
length: 14
size: -
V: TRBV28

CDR3: CASSLGQGLASGANVLTF
DNA: TGCGCCAGCAGCTTGGGACAGGGCCTCGCCTCTGGGGCCAACGTCCTGACTTTC
D: TRBD1
J: TRBJ2-6
length: 18
size: -
V: TRBV5-1

CDR3: CASSPGAGANTGELFF
DNA: TGTGCCAGCTCACCAGGGGCAGGGGCGAACACCGGGGAGCTGTTTTTT
D: -
J: TRBJ2-2
length: 16
size: few
V: TRBV18

CDR3: CASSPQGWGNTEAFF
DNA: TGTGCCAGCAGCCCCCAGGGTTGGGGGAACACTGAAGCTTTCTTT
D: -
J: TRBJ1-1
length: 15
size: -
V: TRBV9

CDR3: CASRVEPDEKLFF
DNA: TGTGCCAGCAGGGTAGAGCCCGATGAAAAACTGTTTTTT
D: -
J: TRBJ1-4
length: 13
size: -
V: TRBV7-2

CDR3: CASSATRAFSGNTIYF
DNA: TGTGCCAGCAGCGCCACCCGAGCCTTCTCTGGAAACACCATATATTTT
D: -
J: TRBJ1-3
length: 16
size: once
V: TRBV5-6

CDR3: CAWSRGSSYEQYF
DNA: TGTGCCTGGAGCCGCGGCTCATCCTACGAGCAGTACTTC
D: -
J: TRBJ2-7
length: 13
size: -
V: TRBV30

CDR3: CASRHPSGHQEQYF
DNA: TGTGCCAGCAGGCATCCCTCTGGCCATCAAGAGCAGTACTTC
D: -
J: TRBJ2-7
length: 14
size: -
V: TRBV7-9

CDR3: CASSRSSSYNSPLHF
DNA: TGTGCCAGTAGCCGGTCGAGCTCCTATAATTCACCCCTCCACTTT
D: -
J: TRBJ1-6
length: 15
size: -
V: TRBV19

CDR3: CASSLLGVYEQYF
DNA: TGTGCCAGCAGTTTACTAGGGGTCTACGAGCAGTACTTC
D: -
J: TRBJ2-7
length: 13
size: -
V: TRBV28